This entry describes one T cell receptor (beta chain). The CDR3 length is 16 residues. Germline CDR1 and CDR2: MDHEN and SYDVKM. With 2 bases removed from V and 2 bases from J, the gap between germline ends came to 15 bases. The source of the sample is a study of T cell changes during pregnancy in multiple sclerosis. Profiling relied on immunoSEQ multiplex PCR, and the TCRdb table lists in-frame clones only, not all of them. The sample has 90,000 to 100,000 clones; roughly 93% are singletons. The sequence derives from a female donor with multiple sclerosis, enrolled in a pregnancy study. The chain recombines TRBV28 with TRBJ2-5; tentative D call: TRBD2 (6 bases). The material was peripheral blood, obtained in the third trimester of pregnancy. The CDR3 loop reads CASSLGLGGGQETQYF. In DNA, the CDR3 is TGTGCCAGCAGTTTAGGACTCGGAGGAGGGCAAGAGACCCAGTACTTC. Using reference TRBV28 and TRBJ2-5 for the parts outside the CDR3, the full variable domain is DVKVTQSSRYLVKRTGEKVFLECVQDMDHENMFWYRQDPGLGLRLIYFSYDVKMKEKGDIPEGYSVSREKKERFSLILESASTNQTSMYLCASSLGLGGGQETQYFGPGTRLLVL.